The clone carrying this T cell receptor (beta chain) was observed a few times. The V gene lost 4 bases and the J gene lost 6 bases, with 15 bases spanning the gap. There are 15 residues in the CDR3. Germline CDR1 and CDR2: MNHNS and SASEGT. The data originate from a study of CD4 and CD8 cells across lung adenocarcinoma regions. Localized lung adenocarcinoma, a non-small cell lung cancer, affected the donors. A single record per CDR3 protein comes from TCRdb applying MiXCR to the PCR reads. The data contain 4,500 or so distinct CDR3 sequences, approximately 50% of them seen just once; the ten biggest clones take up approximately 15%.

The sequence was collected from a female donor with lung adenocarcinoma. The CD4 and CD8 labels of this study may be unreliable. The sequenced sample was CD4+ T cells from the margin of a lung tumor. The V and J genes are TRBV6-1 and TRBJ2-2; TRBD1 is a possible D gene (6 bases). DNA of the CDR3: TGTGCCAGCAGTGTTCGGACAAGGGGGTCCGGGGAGCTGTTTTTT. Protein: CASSVRTRGSGELFF.